These 18 T cell receptor beta chains were all obtained from the same sample, sequenced in a study of CD8 T cells in ankylosing spondylitis. Study-wide findings and caveats: A TCR beta motif of fewer than 10 highly homologous variants seemed to mark ankylosing spondylitis blood.

TCRdb recomputed calls from the 5' RACE reads with MiXCR, one row per CDR3 protein. The data contain about 220,000 distinct CDR3 sequences, approximately 16% of them singletons. Their antigens are not known. Input material: blood, either unsorted or a sorted T cell fraction (not recorded which). Receptor source: a male donor with ankylosing spondylitis.

The V and J genes are TRBV21-1 and TRBJ2-5; the listed D gene, TRBD1, was not tested against the DNA. TRBV21-1 is classified as a pseudogene. The CDR3 covers 15 residues. CDR3 residues: CASSKFTGRQETQYF. The CDR3 DNA is TGTGCCAGCAGCAAGTTTACAGGACGGCAAGAGACCCAGTACTTC.

This clonotype has more than one count but fewer than ten. The chain joins TRBV28 to TRBJ1-4, with D possibly TRBD1 on 5 matching bases. V lost 2 bases, J lost 5 bases, and 9 bases lay in between. The CDR3 runs 14 residues. CDR1 is MDHEN, CDR2 SYDVKM, per germline. CDR3 sequence: CASSLGPGNEKLFF. The CDR3, as DNA: TGTGCCAGCAGTTTAGGGCCAGGGAATGAAAAACTGTTTTTT.

This clonotype was counted a few times. The CDR3 protein is CASMVAGGPYEQYF. Here the CDR3 DNA reads TGTGCCAGCATGGTAGCGGGAGGTCCCTACGAGCAGTACTTC. The rearrangement uses TRBV25-1 and TRBJ2-7; 10 nucleotides agree with TRBD2. The CDR3 totals 14 residues. Per germline, CDR1 MGHDK and CDR2 SYGVNS. The ends lost 7 bases at V and 2 bases at J; junction bases unmatched: 5.

This clonotype was detected a few times. The chain joins TRBV3-1 to TRBJ1-5; possibly TRBD1 for D (5 bases). The CDR3 loop spans 15 amino acids. Deletions cut 3 bases from V and 0 bases from J, with 9 bases between. Germline V lookup: CDR1 LGHDT, CDR2 YNNKEL (reference sequence). CDR3 sequence reads: CASSQATDSNQPQHF. In nucleotides, the CDR3 is TGTGCCAGCAGCCAGGCGACAGATAGCAATCAGCCCCAGCATTTT.

This clonotype occurred many times. The V call is TRBV29-1, the J call TRBJ2-2, with 12 bases fitting TRBD1. Looked up from germline, CDR1 is SQVTM and CDR2 is ANQGSEA. CDR3 length: 15 residues. The J segment lost 0 bases and the V segment lost 7 bases, leaving 3 bases of the junction unmatched. The CDR3 here is CSGGTGGANTGELFF. CDR3 nucleotides: TGCAGCGGAGGGACAGGGGGCGCGAACACCGGGGAGCTGTTTTTT.

This clonotype was detected many times. CDR3 amino acids: CASSQDGTSGTETQYF. The DNA of the CDR3 is TGCGCCAGCAGCCAAGATGGGACTAGCGGGACAGAGACCCAGTACTTC. This rearrangement joins TRBV4-3 to TRBJ2-5; 13 bases agree with TRBD2. Germline V gene lookup returns CDR1 LGHNA and CDR2 YSLEER. With 0 bases clipped from V and 4 bases from J, the junction kept 2 bases outside the gene matches. This CDR3 is built from 16 residues.

V and J are TRBV19 and TRBJ1-1, with 7 bases fitting TRBD1. The CDR3 runs 15 residues. Germline CDR1 reads LNHDA; CDR2 reads SQIVND (reference sequence). V lost 6 bases to trimming and J lost 4 bases; unmatched junction nucleotides: 11. The DNA of the CDR3 is TGTGCCAGTAGCTTAAACAGGGGAGGTAGCACTGAAGCTTTCTTT. Protein: CASSLNRGGSTEAFF. The full variable domain, its missing parts supplied by reference TRBV19 and TRBJ1-1, is DGGITQSPKYLFRKEGQNVTLSCEQNLNHDAMYWYRQDPGQGLRLIYYSQIVNDFQKGDIAEGYSVSREKKESFPLTVTSAQKNPTAFYLCASSLNRGGSTEAFFGQGTRLTVV.

The genes are TRBV20-1 and TRBJ1-2; 10 nucleotides line up with TRBD1. The junction had 11 bases not matched to a gene; V was cut back by 3 bases and J by 13 bases. Germline V gene lookup returns CDR1 DFQATT and CDR2 SNEGSKA (reference sequence). CDR3 size: 13 residues. For the CDR3, the DNA is TGCAGTGCTAGTCCGCGGGACAGGGGAGTATGCACCTTC. This encodes CSASPRDRGVCTF.

This clonotype was seen at least ten times. The chain combines TRBV12-3 or TRBV12-4 with TRBJ2-3, with D unresolved. The V and J ends lost 6 bases and 0 bases respectively, with 13 bases between them. CDR3 length: 15 amino acids. CDR3 sequence reads: CASSPPTDSTDTQYF. DNA for the CDR3: TGTGCCAGCAGCCCACCCACCGACAGCACAGATACGCAGTATTTT.

A note on this clonotype: Sequence at one end of the junction differs from germline and may be a read error. This rearrangement joins TRBV28 to TRBJ1-1, with TRBD1 matching 9 bases. Germline CDR1 is MDHEN and CDR2 is SYDVKM. CDR3 length: 13 residues. In DNA form, the CDR3 reads TGTGCCAGCAGTTTTTCGGGACAGGGCAAAGGGGTCTTT. Translated, it gives CASSFSGQGKGVF.

The chain uses TRBV27 and TRBJ2-3, with TRBD2 as a possible D gene (5 bases). Trimming stripped 7 bases from V and 6 bases from J, with 20 bases between. Germline lookup yields CDR1 MNHEY and CDR2 SMNVEV (reference sequence). The CDR3 is 15 amino acids. CDR3 protein: CASTEGDPSWDTQYF. The CDR3 bases are TGTGCCAGCACCGAGGGAGACCCATCCTGGGATACGCAGTATTTT.

This clonotype was seen a few times. The chain couples TRBV7-8 to TRBJ1-1; 7 nucleotides line up with TRBD1. Germline CDR1 SGHVS, CDR2 FQNEAQ. CDR3 size: 17 residues. V gave up 6 bases and J gave up 2 bases; unmatched junction bases: 15. CDR3 sequence: CASSHPVRDRLNTEAFF. The CDR3 DNA sequence: TGTGCCAGCAGTCACCCAGTCAGGGACAGACTTAACACTGAAGCTTTCTTT.

The J gene is TRBJ2-1, the V gene TRBV29-1; no reliable D call. V was cut by 6 bases and J by 7 bases, with 13 bases left in between. Germline V gives CDR1 SQVTM, CDR2 ANQGSEA. The CDR3 has 12 residues. For the CDR3, the DNA is TGCAGCGTCGAGGTGGGGAATAATGAGCAGTTCTTC. Translated, it gives CSVEVGNNEQFF.

The gene calls are TRBV6-5 and TRBJ1-6; D remains unclear. The germline V gene has CDR1 MNHEY and CDR2 SVGAGI. Trimming pared 2 bases from V and 7 bases from J, leaving 9 bases between. This CDR3 has 14 residues. The CDR3 nucleotides read TGTGCCAGCAGTTACGCTTTAGGGAATTCACCCCTCCACTTT. Protein sequence: CASSYALGNSPLHF.

This clonotype was detected only a few times. The rearrangement links TRBV12-3 or TRBV12-4 to TRBJ1-1; D remains unclear. The CDR3 contains 14 residues. The V end was cut by 11 bases, the J end by 4 bases, with 20 bases between. The CDR3 reads CAASWGTLGTEAFF. The CDR3, as DNA: TGTGCCGCGTCTTGGGGAACACTAGGCACTGAAGCTTTCTTT.

The chain links TRBV27 to TRBJ2-7, with D perhaps matching TRBD1 or TRBD2 (5 bases each). This CDR3 contains 15 residues. Germline V CDR1 and CDR2: MNHEY, SMNVEV (reference sequence). V dropped 3 bases and J dropped 0 bases, with 12 bases sitting between them. CDR3 in DNA: TGTGCCAGCAGTTTCTCGGGACCGGGCTCCTACGAGCAGTACTTC. Protein product: CASSFSGPGSYEQYF.

The V call is TRBV5-1, the J call TRBJ2-3, with 9 bases fitting TRBD2. V shed 4 bases and J 3 bases; nucleotides not matched to a gene: 9. This CDR3 is built from 16 residues. Looked up from germline, CDR1 is SGHRS and CDR2 is YFSETQ. CDR3 amino acids: CASSLLTSGGTDTQYF. In DNA, the CDR3 is TGCGCCAGCAGCCTCCTGACTAGCGGTGGGACAGATACGCAGTATTTT.

This chain joins TRBV29-1 and TRBJ1-2; D remains ambiguous. The V end was cut by 1 base, the J end by 6 bases, with 9 bases between. The CDR3 length is 12 residues. Germline V gene sequence: CDR1 SQVTM, CDR2 ANQGSEA. CDR3 nucleotides: TGCAGCGTTGAAGGAAGCCGGGATGGCTACACCTTC. Protein sequence: CSVEGSRDGYTF.